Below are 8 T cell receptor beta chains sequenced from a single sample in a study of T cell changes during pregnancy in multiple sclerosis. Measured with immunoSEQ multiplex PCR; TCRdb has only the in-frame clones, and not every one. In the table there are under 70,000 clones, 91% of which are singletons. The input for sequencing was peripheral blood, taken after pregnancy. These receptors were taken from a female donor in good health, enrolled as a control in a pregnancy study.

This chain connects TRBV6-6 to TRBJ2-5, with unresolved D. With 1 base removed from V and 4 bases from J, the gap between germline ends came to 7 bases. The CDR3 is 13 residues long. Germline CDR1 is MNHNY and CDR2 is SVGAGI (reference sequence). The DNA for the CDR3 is TGTGCCAGCAGTTACTTCAGGTCAGAGACCCAGTACTTC. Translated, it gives CASSYFRSETQYF.

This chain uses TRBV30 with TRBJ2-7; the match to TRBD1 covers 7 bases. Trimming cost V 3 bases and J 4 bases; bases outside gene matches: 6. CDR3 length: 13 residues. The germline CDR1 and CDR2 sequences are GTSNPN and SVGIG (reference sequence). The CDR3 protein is CAWSSGGWYEQYF. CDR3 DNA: TGTGCCTGGAGCTCAGGGGGTTGGTACGAGCAGTACTTC.

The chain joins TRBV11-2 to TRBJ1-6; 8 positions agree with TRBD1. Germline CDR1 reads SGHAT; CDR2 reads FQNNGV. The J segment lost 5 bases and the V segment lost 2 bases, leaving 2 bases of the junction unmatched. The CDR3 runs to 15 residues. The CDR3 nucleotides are TGTGCCAGCAGCTTACGACAGGGGAATAATTCACCCCTCCACTTT. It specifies CASSLRQGNNSPLHF.

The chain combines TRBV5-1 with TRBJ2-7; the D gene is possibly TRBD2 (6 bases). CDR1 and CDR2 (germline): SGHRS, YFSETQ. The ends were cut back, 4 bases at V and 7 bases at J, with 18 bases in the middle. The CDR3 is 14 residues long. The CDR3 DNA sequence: TGCGCCAGCAGCCAGACGGGAGCGTTGAGAGAGCAGTACTTC. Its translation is CASSQTGALREQYF.

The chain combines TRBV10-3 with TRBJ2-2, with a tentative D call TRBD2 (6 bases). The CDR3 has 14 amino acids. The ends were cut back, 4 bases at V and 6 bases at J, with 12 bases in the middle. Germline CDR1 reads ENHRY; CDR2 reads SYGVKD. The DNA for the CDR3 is TGTGCCATCAGTGGTGGCAGGGAGGCCGGGGAGCTGTTTTTT. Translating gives CAISGGREAGELFF.

In DNA form, the CDR3 reads TGCGCCAGCAGCCAAGAATGGCCTAGGGGTGCCGCAGATACGCAGTATTTT. Translation: CASSQEWPRGAADTQYF. This chain joins TRBV4-3 and TRBJ2-3, with a weak D call TRBD1 (5 bases). The CDR3 extends over 17 amino acids. Trimming stripped 0 bases from V and 4 bases from J, with 17 bases between. In germline, CDR1 is LGHNA, CDR2 YSLEER.

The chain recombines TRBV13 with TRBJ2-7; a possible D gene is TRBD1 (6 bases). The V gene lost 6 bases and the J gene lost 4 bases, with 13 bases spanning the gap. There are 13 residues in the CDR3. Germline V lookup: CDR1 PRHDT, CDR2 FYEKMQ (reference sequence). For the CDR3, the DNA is TGTGCCAGCAGTTATCGGGACACTTACGAGCAGTACTTC. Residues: CASSYRDTYEQYF.

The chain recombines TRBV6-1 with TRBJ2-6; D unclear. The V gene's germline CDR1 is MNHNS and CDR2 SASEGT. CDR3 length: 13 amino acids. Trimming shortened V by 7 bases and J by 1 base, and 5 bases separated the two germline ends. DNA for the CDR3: TGTGCCAGCACCCCGTCTGGGGCCAACGTCCTGACTTTC. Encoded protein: CASTPSGANVLTF.